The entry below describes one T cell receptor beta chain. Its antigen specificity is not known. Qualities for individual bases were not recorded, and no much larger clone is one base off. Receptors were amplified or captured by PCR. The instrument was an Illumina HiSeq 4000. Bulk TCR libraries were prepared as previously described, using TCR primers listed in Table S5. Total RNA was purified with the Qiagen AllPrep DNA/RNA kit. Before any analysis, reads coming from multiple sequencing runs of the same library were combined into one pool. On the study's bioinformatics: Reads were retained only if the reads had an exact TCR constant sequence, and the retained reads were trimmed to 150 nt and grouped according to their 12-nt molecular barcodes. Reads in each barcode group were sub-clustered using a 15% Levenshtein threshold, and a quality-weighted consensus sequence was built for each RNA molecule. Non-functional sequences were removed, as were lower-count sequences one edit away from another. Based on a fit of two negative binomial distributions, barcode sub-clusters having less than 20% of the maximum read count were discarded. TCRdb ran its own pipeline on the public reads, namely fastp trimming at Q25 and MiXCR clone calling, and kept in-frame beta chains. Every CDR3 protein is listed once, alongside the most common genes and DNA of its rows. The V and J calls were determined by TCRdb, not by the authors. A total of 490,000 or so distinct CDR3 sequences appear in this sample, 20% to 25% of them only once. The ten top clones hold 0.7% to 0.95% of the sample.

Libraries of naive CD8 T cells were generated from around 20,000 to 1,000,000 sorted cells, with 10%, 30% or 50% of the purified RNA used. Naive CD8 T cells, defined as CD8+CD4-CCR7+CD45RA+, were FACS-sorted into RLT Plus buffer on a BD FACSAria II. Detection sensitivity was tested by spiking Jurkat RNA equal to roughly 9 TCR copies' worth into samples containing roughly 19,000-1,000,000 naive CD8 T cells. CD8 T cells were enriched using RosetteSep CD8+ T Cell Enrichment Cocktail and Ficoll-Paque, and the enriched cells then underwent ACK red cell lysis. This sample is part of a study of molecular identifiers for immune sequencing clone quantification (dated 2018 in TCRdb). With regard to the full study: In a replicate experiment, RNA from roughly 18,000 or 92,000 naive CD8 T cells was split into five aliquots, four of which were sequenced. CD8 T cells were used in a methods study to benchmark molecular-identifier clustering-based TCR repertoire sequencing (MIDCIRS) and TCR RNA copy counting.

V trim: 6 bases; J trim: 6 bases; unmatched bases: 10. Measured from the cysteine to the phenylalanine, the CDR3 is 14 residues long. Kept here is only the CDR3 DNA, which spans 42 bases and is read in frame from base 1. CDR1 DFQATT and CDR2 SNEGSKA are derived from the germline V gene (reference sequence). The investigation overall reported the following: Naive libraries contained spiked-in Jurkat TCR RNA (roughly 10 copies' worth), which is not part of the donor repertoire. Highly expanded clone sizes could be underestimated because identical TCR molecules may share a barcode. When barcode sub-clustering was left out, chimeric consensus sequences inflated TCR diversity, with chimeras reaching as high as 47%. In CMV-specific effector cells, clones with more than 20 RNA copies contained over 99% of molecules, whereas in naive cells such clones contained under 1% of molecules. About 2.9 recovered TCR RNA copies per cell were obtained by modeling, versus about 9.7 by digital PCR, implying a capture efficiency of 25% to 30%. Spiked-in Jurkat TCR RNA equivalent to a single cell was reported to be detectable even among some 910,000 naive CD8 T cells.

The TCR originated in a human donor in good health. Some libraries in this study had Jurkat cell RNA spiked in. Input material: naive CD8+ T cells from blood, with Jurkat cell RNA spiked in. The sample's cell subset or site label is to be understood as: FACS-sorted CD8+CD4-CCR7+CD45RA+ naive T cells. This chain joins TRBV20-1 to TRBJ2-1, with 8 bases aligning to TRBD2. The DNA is TGCAGTGCATCGGAGACTAGCGCAACCAATGAGCAGTTCTTC. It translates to CSASETSATNEQFF.